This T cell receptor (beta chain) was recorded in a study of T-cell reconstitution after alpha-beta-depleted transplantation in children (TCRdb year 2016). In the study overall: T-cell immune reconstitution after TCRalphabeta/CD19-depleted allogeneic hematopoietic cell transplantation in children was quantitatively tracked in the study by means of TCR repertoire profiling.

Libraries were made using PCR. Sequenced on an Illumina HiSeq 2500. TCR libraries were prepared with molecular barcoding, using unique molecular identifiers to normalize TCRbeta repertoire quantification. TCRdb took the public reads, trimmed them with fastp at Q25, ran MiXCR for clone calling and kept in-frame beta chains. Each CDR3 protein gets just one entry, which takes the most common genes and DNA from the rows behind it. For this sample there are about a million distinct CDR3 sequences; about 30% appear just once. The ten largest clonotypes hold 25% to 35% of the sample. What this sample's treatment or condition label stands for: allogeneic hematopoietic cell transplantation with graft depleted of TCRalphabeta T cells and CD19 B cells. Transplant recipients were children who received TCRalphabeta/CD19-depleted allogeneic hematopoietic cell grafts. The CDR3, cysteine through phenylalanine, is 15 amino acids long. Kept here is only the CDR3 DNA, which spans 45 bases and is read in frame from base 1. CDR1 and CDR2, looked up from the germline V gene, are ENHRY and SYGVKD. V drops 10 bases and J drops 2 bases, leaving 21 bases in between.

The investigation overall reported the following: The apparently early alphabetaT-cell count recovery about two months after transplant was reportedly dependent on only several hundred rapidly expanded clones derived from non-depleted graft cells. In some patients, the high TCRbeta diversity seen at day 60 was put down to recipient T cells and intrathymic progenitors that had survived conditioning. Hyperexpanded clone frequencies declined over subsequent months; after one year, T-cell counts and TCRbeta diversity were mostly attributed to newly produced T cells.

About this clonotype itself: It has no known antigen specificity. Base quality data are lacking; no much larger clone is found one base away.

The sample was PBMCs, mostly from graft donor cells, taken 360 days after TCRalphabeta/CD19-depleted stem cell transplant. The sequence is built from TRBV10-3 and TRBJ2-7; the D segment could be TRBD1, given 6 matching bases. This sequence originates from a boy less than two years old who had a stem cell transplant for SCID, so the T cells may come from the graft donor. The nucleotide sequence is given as TGTGCCACCCTAAAGGGTACAGGGATCCCCTACGAGCAGTACTTC. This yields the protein CATLKGTGIPYEQYF.